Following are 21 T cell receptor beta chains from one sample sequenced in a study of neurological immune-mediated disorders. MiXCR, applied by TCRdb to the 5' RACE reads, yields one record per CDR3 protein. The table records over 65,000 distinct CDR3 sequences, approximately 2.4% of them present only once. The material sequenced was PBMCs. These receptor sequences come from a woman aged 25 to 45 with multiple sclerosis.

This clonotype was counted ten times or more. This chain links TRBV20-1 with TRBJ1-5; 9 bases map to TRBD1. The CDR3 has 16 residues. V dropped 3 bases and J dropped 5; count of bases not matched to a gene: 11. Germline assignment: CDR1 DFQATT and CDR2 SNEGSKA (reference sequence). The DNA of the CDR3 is TGCAGTGCTAGTACGACGGGACAGGGATCTTATCAGCCCCAGCATTTT. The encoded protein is CSASTTGQGSYQPQHF.

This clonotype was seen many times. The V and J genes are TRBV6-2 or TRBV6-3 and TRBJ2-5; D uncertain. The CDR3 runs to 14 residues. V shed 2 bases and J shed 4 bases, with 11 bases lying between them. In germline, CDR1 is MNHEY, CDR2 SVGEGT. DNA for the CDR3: TGTGCCAGCAGTTACGACGGACCTACAGAGACCCAGTACTTC. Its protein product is CASSYDGPTETQYF.

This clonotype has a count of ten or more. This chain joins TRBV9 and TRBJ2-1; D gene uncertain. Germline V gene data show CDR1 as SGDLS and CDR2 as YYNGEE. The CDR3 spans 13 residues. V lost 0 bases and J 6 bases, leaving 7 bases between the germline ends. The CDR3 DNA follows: TGTGCCAGCAGCGTAGCTACAGTCAATGAGCAGTTCTTC. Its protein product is CASSVATVNEQFF.

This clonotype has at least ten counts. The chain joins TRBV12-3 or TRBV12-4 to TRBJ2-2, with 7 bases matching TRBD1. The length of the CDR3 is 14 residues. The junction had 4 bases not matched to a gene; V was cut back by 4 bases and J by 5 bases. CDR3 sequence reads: CASSSQGVTGELFF. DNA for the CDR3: TGTGCCAGCAGTTCTCAGGGGGTAACCGGGGAGCTGTTTTTT.

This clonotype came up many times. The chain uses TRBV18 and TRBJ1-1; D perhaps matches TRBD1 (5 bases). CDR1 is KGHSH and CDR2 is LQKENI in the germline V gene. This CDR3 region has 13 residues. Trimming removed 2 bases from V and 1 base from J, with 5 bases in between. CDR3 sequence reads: CASSPGTNTEAFF. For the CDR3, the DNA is TGTGCCAGCTCACCAGGGACGAACACTGAAGCTTTCTTT.

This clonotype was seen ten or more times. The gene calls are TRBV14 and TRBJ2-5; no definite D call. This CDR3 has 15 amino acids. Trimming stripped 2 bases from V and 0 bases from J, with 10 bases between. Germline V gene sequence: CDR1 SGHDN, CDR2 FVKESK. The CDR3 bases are TGTGCCAGCAGCCAACTAGTCCAGTACCAAGAGACCCAGTACTTC. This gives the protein CASSQLVQYQETQYF. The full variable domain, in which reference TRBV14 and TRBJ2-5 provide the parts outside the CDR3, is EAGVTQFPSHSVIEKGQTVTLRCDPISGHDNLYWYRRVMGKEIKFLLHFVKESKQDESGMPNNRFLAERTGGTYSTLKVQPAELEDSGVYFCASSQLVQYQETQYFGPGTRLLVL.

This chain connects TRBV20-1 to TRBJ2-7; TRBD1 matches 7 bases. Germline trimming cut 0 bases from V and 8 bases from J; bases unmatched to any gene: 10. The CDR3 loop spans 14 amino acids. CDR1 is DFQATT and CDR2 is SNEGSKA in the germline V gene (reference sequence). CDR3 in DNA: TGCAGTGCTAGAGACACCACAGGGGAAGAAAAGCAGTACTTC. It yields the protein CSARDTTGEEKQYF.

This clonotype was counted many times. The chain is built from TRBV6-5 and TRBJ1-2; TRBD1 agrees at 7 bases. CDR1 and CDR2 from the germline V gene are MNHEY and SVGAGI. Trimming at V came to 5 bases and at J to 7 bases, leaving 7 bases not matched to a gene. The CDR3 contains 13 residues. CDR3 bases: TGTGCCAGCAGTCGACAGGGTAAAACTGGCTACACCTTC. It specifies CASSRQGKTGYTF.

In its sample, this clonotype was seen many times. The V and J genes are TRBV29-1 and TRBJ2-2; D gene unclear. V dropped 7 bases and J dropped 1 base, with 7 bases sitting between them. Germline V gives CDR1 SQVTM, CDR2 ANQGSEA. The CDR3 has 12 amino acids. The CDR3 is CSAHQNTGELFF. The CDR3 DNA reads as TGCAGCGCCCATCAGAACACCGGGGAGCTGTTTTTT.

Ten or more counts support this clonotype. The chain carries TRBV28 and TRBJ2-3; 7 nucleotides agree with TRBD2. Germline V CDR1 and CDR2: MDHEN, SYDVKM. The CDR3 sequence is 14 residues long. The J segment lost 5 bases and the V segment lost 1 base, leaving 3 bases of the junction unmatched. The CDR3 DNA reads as TGTGCCAGCAGTTTATCCCGCGGGGGAGATACGCAGTATTTT. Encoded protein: CASSLSRGGDTQYF.

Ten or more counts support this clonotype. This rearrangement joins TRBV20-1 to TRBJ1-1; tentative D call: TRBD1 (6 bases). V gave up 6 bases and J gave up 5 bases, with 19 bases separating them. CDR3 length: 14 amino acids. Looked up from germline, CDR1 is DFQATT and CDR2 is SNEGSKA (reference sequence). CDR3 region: CSARLSPRGTEAFF. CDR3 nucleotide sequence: TGCAGTGCCCGGCTTTCACCCAGGGGAACTGAAGCTTTCTTT.

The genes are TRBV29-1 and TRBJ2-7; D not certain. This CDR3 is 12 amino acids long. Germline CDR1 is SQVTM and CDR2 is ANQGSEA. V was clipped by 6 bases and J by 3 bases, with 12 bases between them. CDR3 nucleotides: TGCAGCGTGAGAAAGGGTAGCTACGAGCAGTACTTC. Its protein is CSVRKGSYEQYF.

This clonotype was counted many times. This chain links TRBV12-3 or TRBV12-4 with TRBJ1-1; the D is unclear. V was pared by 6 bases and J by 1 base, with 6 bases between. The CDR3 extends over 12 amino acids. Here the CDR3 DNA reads TGTGCCAGCAGAGCCCCGAACACTGAAGCTTTCTTT. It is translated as CASRAPNTEAFF.

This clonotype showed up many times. The DNA of the CDR3 is TGTGCCAGCAGCTCCCCCAGCGGGAGGGGAGCCAAAAACATTCAGTACTTC. Translated, it gives CASSSPSGRGAKNIQYF. The rearrangement uses TRBV13 and TRBJ2-4; the match to TRBD2 covers 10 bases. This CDR3 region has 17 residues. With 4 bases clipped from V and 0 bases from J, the junction kept 6 bases outside the gene matches. CDR1 is PRHDT, CDR2 FYEKMQ, per germline (reference sequence). The full variable domain, with the rest looked up from reference TRBV13 and TRBJ2-4, is AAGVIQSPRHLIKEKRETATLKCYPIPRHDTVYWYQQGPGQDPQFLISFYEKMQSDKGSIPDRFSAQQFSDYHSELNMSSLELGDSALYFCASSSPSGRGAKNIQYFGAGTRLSVL.

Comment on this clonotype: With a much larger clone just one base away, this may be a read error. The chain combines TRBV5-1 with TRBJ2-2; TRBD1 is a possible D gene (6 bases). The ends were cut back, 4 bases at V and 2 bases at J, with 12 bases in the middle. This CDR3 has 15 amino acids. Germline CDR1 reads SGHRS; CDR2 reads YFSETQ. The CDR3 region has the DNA TGCGCCAGCAGCCGAGGGACAATTAACACCGGGGAGCTGTTTTTT. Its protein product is CASSRGTINTGELFF. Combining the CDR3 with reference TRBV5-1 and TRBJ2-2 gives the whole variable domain KAGVTQTPRYLIKTRGQQVTLSCSPISGHRSVSWYQQTPGQGLQFLFEYFSETQRNKGNFPGRFSGRQFSNSRSEMNVSTLELGDSALYLCASSRGTINTGELFFGEGSRLTVL.

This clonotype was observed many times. CDR3 residues: CASSEREDLDTQYF. The CDR3 DNA is TGTGCCAGCAGCGAGCGGGAGGACTTAGATACGCAGTATTTT. This chain uses TRBV7-9 with TRBJ2-3; TRBD2 matches at 9 bases. Germline assignment: CDR1 SEHNR and CDR2 FQNEAQ (reference sequence). The CDR3 consists of 14 residues. J was trimmed by 5 bases and V by 5 bases; bases with no gene match: 5.

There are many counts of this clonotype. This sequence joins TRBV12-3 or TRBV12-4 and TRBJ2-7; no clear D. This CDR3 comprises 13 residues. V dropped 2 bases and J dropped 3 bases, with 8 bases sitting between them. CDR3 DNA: TGTGCCAGCAGTTTAAATGAGGTCTACGAGCAGTACTTC. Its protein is CASSLNEVYEQYF.

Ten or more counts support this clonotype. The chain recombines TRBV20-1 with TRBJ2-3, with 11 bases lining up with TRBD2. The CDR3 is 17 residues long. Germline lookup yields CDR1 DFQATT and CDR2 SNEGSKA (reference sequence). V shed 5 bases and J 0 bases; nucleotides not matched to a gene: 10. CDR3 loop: CSALTSGVSTSTDTQYF. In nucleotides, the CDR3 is TGCAGTGCTTTGACTAGCGGGGTTTCAACTAGCACAGATACGCAGTATTTT.

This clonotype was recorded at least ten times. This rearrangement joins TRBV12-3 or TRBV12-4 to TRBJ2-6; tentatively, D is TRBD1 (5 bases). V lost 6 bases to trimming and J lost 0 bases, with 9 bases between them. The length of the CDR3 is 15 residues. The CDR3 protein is CASSNQGSGANVLTF. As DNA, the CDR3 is TGTGCCAGCAGCAACCAGGGCTCTGGGGCCAACGTCCTGACTTTC.

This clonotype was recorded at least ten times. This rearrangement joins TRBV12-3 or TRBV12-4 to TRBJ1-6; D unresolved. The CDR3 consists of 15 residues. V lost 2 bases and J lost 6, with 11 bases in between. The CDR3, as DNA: TGTGCCAGCAGTTTACGATCGGTAATTAATTCACCCCTCCACTTT. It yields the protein CASSLRSVINSPLHF.

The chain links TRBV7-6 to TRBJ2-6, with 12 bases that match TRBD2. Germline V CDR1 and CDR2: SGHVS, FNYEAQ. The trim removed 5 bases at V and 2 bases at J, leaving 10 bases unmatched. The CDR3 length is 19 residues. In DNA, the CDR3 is TGTGCCAGCAGCGCCCAGACTAGCGGGAGTGGAACTGGGGCCAACGTCCTGACTTTC. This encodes CASSAQTSGSGTGANVLTF.